These 24 T cell receptor beta chains originate from one sample sequenced in a study of cytomegalovirus exposure and HLA in healthy donors. Researchers ran the PCR with 60 Vbeta and 13 Jbeta primers. The table came from immunoSEQ multiplex PCR; TCRdb's copy has only in-frame clones and leaves some out. The sample consists of roughly 240,000 clones, about 88% of them appearing once. Source material: PBMCs. The receptor source for this set is a girl aged 2 to 10 in good health and CMV-seronegative.

The chain links TRBV6-5 to TRBJ1-5; D may be TRBD1 (5 bases). Trimming shortened V by 7 bases and J by 7 bases, and 20 bases separated the two germline ends. Germline V lookup: CDR1 MNHEY, CDR2 SVGAGI. The CDR3 loop spans 15 amino acids. CDR3 loop: CASIPMGGVGQPQHF. In DNA form, the CDR3 reads TGTGCCAGCATCCCTATGGGGGGAGTTGGGCAGCCCCAGCATTTT.

Only one count was recorded for this clone. The chain joins TRBV7-9 to TRBJ2-7; D might be TRBD1 (5 bases). This CDR3 comprises 13 residues. Trimming stripped 3 bases from V and 3 bases from J, with 9 bases between. Germline CDR1 SEHNR, CDR2 FQNEAQ (reference sequence). The chain's CDR3 is CASSLTVFYEQYF. The CDR3 bases are TGTGCCAGCAGCTTGACAGTCTTCTACGAGCAGTACTTC.

This clone has a handful of counts. The rearrangement joins TRBV6-6 to TRBJ2-1, with D possibly being TRBD1 (5 bases). V was cut by 6 bases and J by 8 bases, with 11 bases left in between. The CDR3 spans 12 residues. Germline-derived CDR1 and CDR2 are MNHNY and SVGAGI (reference sequence). Written as DNA, the CDR3 is TGTGCCAGCAGGCAGGTAGGGGATGAGCAGTTCTTC. It translates to CASRQVGDEQFF.

This chain uses TRBV6-5 with TRBJ2-7; TRBD1 agrees at 8 bases. CDR3 length equals 11 residues. CDR1 is MNHEY, CDR2 SVGAGI, per germline. The J segment lost 9 bases and the V segment lost 10 bases, leaving 8 bases of the junction unmatched. CDR3 nucleotide sequence: TGTGCCACCTCGACAGGGGCGGTGCAGTACTTC. Encoded protein: CATSTGAVQYF.

A few counts support this clone. The J gene is TRBJ2-5, the V gene TRBV7-8; the match to TRBD2 covers 7 bases. Trimming removed 1 base from V and 5 bases from J; junction bases left unmatched: 4. Germline V CDR1 and CDR2: SGHVS, FQNEAQ. The CDR3 runs 14 residues. The chain's CDR3 is CASSLELAWETQYF. CDR3 coding DNA: TGTGCCAGCAGCTTAGAACTAGCGTGGGAGACCCAGTACTTC. The whole variable domain, filled in from reference TRBV7-8 and TRBJ2-5, reads GAGVSQSPRYKVAKRGQDVALRCDPISGHVSLFWYQQALGQGPEFLTYFQNEAQLDKSGLPSDRFFAERPEGSVSTLKIQRTQQEDSAVYLCASSLELAWETQYFGPGTRLLVL.

The chain's CDR3 is CASSSGLAGGRETQYF. For the CDR3, the DNA is TGTGCCAGCAGTTCGGGACTAGCGGGGGGGCGGGAGACCCAGTACTTC. The chain uses TRBV6-6 and TRBJ2-5; 16 nucleotides agree with TRBD2. The ends lost 4 bases at V and 5 bases at J; junction bases unmatched: 4. Per the germline V gene, CDR1 is MNHNY and CDR2 is SVGAGI (reference sequence). The CDR3 is 16 amino acids.

The chain couples TRBV7-9 to TRBJ1-4; the match to TRBD1 covers 9 bases. The CDR3 loop spans 14 amino acids. V dropped 5 bases and J dropped 8; count of bases not matched to a gene: 6. The germline CDR1 and CDR2 sequences are SEHNR and FQNEAQ (reference sequence). This CDR3 is CASSRTGAREKLFF. The CDR3 DNA reads as TGTGCCAGCAGCCGGACAGGGGCCCGGGAAAAACTGTTTTTT.

The chain combines TRBV4-1 with TRBJ2-3; D might be TRBD1 (5 bases). Trimming left V 4 bases short and J 0 bases short, with 11 bases between. The length of the CDR3 is 15 residues. Germline V gives CDR1 MGHRA, CDR2 YSYEKL. CDR3 region: CASSRGSSSTDTQYF. In DNA form, the CDR3 reads TGCGCCAGCAGCCGGGGCAGCAGTAGCACAGATACGCAGTATTTT.

The J gene is TRBJ1-1, the V gene TRBV6-5, with a possible D match to TRBD1 (5 bases). The CDR3 covers 13 residues. V was pared by 6 bases and J by 3 bases, with 11 bases between. Germline V CDR1 and CDR2: MNHEY, SVGAGI. CDR3 sequence reads: CASRMDIHTEAFF. CDR3 DNA sequence: TGTGCCAGCAGAATGGACATACACACTGAAGCTTTCTTT.

This clone is a singleton in its sample. This sequence joins TRBV30 and TRBJ2-3, with D tentatively TRBD1 (6 bases). Germline V gives CDR1 GTSNPN, CDR2 SVGIG (reference sequence). The CDR3 is 12 residues long. V lost 5 bases and J 3 bases, leaving 9 bases between the germline ends. CDR3 nucleotides: TGTGCCTGGGGGGGCGGGACAGATACGCAGTATTTT. It codes for CAWGGGTDTQYF.

This clone has just one count. The V gene is TRBV4-1, the J gene TRBJ1-4, with D unresolved. V was clipped by 5 bases and J by 7 bases, with 14 bases between them. The germline V gene encodes CDR1 MGHRA and CDR2 YSYEKL. CDR3 length: 14 amino acids. CDR3 sequence: CASSSPLEREKLFF. The CDR3 nucleotides read TGCGCCAGCAGCTCCCCTCTGGAGCGTGAAAAACTGTTTTTT.

As for this clone: A junction end diverges from the germline sequence, so it may reflect a read error. This chain uses TRBV29-1 with TRBJ2-1; TRBD2 is a possible D gene (5 bases). This CDR3 is built from 13 residues. Germline-derived CDR1 and CDR2 are SQVTM and ANQGSEA. CDR3 sequence (DNA): TGCAGCGCTGAACGCCCGGGAATGAATGAGCAGTTCTTC. As protein: CSAERPGMNEQFF.

V is TRBV5-1 and J is TRBJ1-2; a possible D gene is TRBD1 (6 bases). Trimming stripped 4 bases from V and 0 bases from J, with 7 bases between. CDR3 length: 13 residues. Looked up from germline, CDR1 is SGHRS and CDR2 is YFSETQ. The CDR3 DNA follows: TGCGCCAGCAGCAAGGGGGCTAACTATGGCTACACCTTC. Encoded protein: CASSKGANYGYTF.

The chain recombines TRBV7-9 with TRBJ1-5, with a tentative D call TRBD1 (6 bases). Germline CDR1 is SEHNR and CDR2 is FQNEAQ (reference sequence). The CDR3 length is 13 residues. V lost 6 bases, J lost 2 bases, and 8 bases lay in between. CDR3 loop: CASSWTGNQPQHF. As DNA, the CDR3 is TGTGCCAGCAGTTGGACAGGCAATCAGCCCCAGCATTTT.

This clone has just one count. The chain recombines TRBV6-4 with TRBJ1-1; D is uncertain. The CDR3 loop spans 13 amino acids. With 8 bases removed from V and 0 bases from J, the gap between germline ends came to 10 bases. Germline V gene sequence: CDR1 MRHNA, CDR2 SNTAGT. CDR3 protein: CASSNSLNTEAFF. CDR3 sequence (DNA): TGTGCCAGCTCGAACAGCTTGAACACTGAAGCTTTCTTT.

The chain uses TRBV10-2 and TRBJ1-2, with D perhaps TRBD1 (6 bases). The germline gives CDR1 WSHSY, CDR2 SAAADI. V lost 6 bases, J lost 4 bases, and 21 bases lay in between. The CDR3 runs 16 residues. The CDR3 loop reads CASSPSLAQGGYGYTF. Here the CDR3 DNA reads TGCGCCAGCAGCCCGTCCCTAGCACAGGGTGGCTATGGCTACACCTTC.

The chain uses TRBV5-5 and TRBJ1-1; D uncertain. Germline CDR1 is SGHKS and CDR2 is YYEKEE (reference sequence). The CDR3 covers 14 residues. V was trimmed by 0 bases and J by 0 bases, leaving 6 bases between them. As DNA, the CDR3 is TGTGCCAGCAGCTTGGTAGTAATGAACACTGAAGCTTTCTTT. It codes for CASSLVVMNTEAFF.

The chain employs TRBV5-5 and TRBJ2-3, with TRBD1 matching over 8 bases. This CDR3 contains 16 residues. Trimming took 8 bases from V and 1 from J; bases not matched to a gene: 12. Germline V lookup: CDR1 SGHKS, CDR2 YYEKEE (reference sequence). DNA for the CDR3: TGTGCCAGGCCCCCCGGGACAGGCGGGGGCACAGATACGCAGTATTTT. Its protein product is CARPPGTGGGTDTQYF. Full variable domain (outside the CDR3, taken from reference TRBV5-5 and TRBJ2-3): DAGVTQSPTHLIKTRGQQVTLRCSPISGHKSVSWYQQVLGQGPQFIFQYYEKEERGRGNFPDRFSARQFPNYSSELNVNALLLGDSALYLCARPPGTGGGTDTQYFGPGTRLTVL.

This chain joins TRBV27 and TRBJ1-1; D might be TRBD1 (5 bases). Trimming pared 6 bases from V and 7 bases from J, leaving 15 bases between. CDR3 size: 13 residues. Per the germline V gene, CDR1 is MNHEY and CDR2 is SMNVEV (reference sequence). The CDR3 here is CASRGLGANEAFF. For the CDR3, the DNA is TGTGCCAGCAGGGGCCTAGGGGCCAATGAAGCTTTCTTT.

The V and J genes are TRBV6-5 and TRBJ1-5, with D perhaps TRBD1 (5 bases). V lost 8 bases to trimming and J lost 2 bases, with 10 bases between them. The V gene's germline CDR1 is MNHEY and CDR2 SVGAGI. This CDR3 region has 13 residues. The CDR3, as DNA: TGTGCCAGCGGACAAGGGGGCAATCAGCCCCAGCATTTT. This translates into CASGQGGNQPQHF.

The chain couples TRBV19 to TRBJ1-2; no reliable D call. Germline V gives CDR1 LNHDA, CDR2 SQIVND (reference sequence). CDR3 length: 14 amino acids. The V end lost 6 bases, the J end lost 0 bases, and 11 bases lay between the germline ends. The DNA of the CDR3 is TGTGCCAGTAGGAACGCCAACACTAACTATGGCTACACCTTC. This codes for CASRNANTNYGYTF.

This chain links TRBV6-5 with TRBJ2-5; 7 bases are shared with TRBD1. The CDR3 has 16 amino acids. After removal of 0 bases from V and 2 bases from J, the junction contained 6 bases not matched to a gene. The germline V gene has CDR1 MNHEY and CDR2 SVGAGI. In DNA, the CDR3 is TGTGCCAGCAGTTACTCGAAAGCCAGGGGGCAAGAGACCCAGTACTTC. Amino acids: CASSYSKARGQETQYF.

This chain connects TRBV4-2 to TRBJ1-2, with a weak D call TRBD1 (5 bases). Germline-derived CDR1 and CDR2 are LGHNA and YNFKEQ. The CDR3 spans 14 residues. Trimming shortened V by 3 bases and J by 8 bases, and 16 bases separated the two germline ends. The CDR3 loop is CASSQDRQREGYTF. The CDR3 DNA is TGTGCCAGCAGCCAGGATAGACAGCGGGAAGGCTACACCTTC.

This clone was seen only a few times. This chain connects TRBV5-1 to TRBJ2-1; 11 bases map to TRBD2. Trimming removed 3 bases from V and 5 bases from J; junction bases left unmatched: 4. Per the germline V gene, CDR1 is SGHRS and CDR2 is YFSETQ. The CDR3 runs to 15 residues. The CDR3 DNA follows: TGCGCCAGCAGCTGGGGACTAGCGGATCACAATGAGCAGTTCTTC. It yields the protein CASSWGLADHNEQFF.